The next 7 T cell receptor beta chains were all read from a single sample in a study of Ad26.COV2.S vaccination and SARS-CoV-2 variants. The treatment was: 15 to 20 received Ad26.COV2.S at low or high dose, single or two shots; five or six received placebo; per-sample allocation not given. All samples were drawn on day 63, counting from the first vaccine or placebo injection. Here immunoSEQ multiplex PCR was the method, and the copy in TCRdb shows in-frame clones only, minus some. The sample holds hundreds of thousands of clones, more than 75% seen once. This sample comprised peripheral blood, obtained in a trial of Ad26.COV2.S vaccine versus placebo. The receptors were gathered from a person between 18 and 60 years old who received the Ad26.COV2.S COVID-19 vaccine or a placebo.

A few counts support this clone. CDR3 in DNA: TGTGCCAGCAGTCCCGGGAGGGAGGGCTACGAGCAGTACTTC. Translating gives CASSPGREGYEQYF. The genes are TRBV27 and TRBJ2-7, with TRBD2 matching over 8 bases. Germline CDR1 is MNHEY and CDR2 is SMNVEV (reference sequence). The ends lost 5 bases at V and 3 bases at J; junction bases unmatched: 6. CDR3 size: 14 residues.

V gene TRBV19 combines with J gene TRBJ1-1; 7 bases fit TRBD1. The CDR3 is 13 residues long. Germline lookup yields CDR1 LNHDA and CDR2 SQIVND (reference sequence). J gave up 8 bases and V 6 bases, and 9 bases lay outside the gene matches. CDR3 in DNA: TGTGCCAGTAGCATAATCCGGGACAGCGAAGCTTTCTTT. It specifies CASSIIRDSEAFF.

Here the CDR3 reads CASSVDRDTQYF. Written as DNA, the CDR3 is TGTGCCAGCAGCGTAGATAGAGATACGCAGTATTTT. The gene calls are TRBV9 and TRBJ2-3; D ambiguous. The V gene's germline CDR1 is SGDLS and CDR2 YYNGEE. Trimming removed 0 bases from V and 5 bases from J, with 4 bases in between. The CDR3 is 12 residues long. The entire variable domain, with the rest obtained from reference TRBV9 and TRBJ2-3, is as follows: DSGVTQTPKHLITATGQRVTLRCSPRSGDLSVYWYQQSLDQGLQFLIQYYNGEERAKGNILERFSAQQFPDLHSELNLSSLELGDSALYFCASSVDRDTQYFGPGTRLTVL.

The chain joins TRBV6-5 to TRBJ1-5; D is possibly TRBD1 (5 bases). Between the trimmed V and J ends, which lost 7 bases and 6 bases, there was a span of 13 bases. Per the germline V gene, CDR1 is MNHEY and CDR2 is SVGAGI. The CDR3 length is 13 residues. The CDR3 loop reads CASTLSDSQPQHF. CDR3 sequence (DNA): TGTGCCAGCACCTTAAGTGACAGTCAGCCCCAGCATTTT.

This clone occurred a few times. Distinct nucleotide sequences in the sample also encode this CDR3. CDR3 loop: CASSLAPGNTIYF. The CDR3 coding sequence is TGCGCCAGCAGCTTAGCACCTGGAAACACCATATATTTT. The chain joins TRBV5-1 to TRBJ1-3; D ambiguous. CDR3 length: 13 residues. V shed 2 bases and J shed 2 bases, with 5 bases lying between them. Germline V lookup: CDR1 SGHRS, CDR2 YFSETQ.

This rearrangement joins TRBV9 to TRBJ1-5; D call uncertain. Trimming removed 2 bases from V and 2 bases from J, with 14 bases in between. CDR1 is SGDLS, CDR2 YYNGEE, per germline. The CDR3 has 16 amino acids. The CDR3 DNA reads TGTGCCAGCAGCGTCCAAAGAGGAGGGCGCAATCAGCCCCAGCATTTT. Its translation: CASSVQRGGRNQPQHF. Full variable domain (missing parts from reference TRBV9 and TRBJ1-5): DSGVTQTPKHLITATGQRVTLRCSPRSGDLSVYWYQQSLDQGLQFLIQYYNGEERAKGNILERFSAQQFPDLHSELNLSSLELGDSALYFCASSVQRGGRNQPQHFGDGTRLSIL.

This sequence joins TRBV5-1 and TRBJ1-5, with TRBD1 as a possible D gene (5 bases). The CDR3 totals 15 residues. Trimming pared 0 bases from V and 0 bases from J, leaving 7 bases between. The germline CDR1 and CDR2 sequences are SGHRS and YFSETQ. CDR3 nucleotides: TGCGCCAGCAGCTTGGACGGGACTAGCAATCAGCCCCAGCATTTT. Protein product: CASSLDGTSNQPQHF.